A single sample gave rise to the 24 T cell receptor beta chains below, sequenced in a study of T-cell memory formation after mild COVID-19. Each CDR3 protein gets one entry after TCRdb re-called the 5' RACE reads with MiXCR. The sample yields over 70,000 distinct CDR3 sequences, about 13% seen once. Material: PBMCs or a T cell subset sorted from them (not recorded which). Receptor source: an adult woman who had mild COVID-19 (a few samples of this study predate the infection). Cell type and time point are not known.

This clonotype was detected only a few times. The gene calls are TRBV4-3 and TRBJ2-3; tentatively, D is TRBD1 or TRBD2 (5 bases each). The CDR3 has 15 residues. V lost 4 bases and J 2 bases, leaving 13 bases between the germline ends. Looked up from germline, CDR1 is LGHNA and CDR2 is YSLEER. The CDR3 region is CASSLRDGPTDTQYF. The DNA for the CDR3 is TGCGCCAGCAGCCTACGGGACGGACCCACAGATACGCAGTATTTT.

This chain uses TRBV13 with TRBJ1-5, with unresolved D. This CDR3 is built from 12 residues. Per germline, CDR1 PRHDT and CDR2 FYEKMQ (reference sequence). Trimming pared 4 bases from V and 4 bases from J, leaving 5 bases between. Here the CDR3 DNA reads TGTGCCAGCAGCTCCGAAAATCAGCCCCAGCATTTT. Translation: CASSSENQPQHF.

The chain recombines TRBV7-2 with TRBJ2-7, with TRBD2 identical over 7 bases. The CDR3 contains 16 residues. J lost 2 bases, V lost 2 bases, and 9 bases had no gene match. CDR1 is SGHTA, CDR2 FQGNSA, per germline. The CDR3 DNA is TGTGCCAGCAGCTTATGGGGGGGAAGTGACGCCTACGAGCAGTACTTC. Protein sequence: CASSLWGGSDAYEQYF.

V usage is TRBV7-2 and J usage is TRBJ1-2; 7 nucleotides align to TRBD1. Germline loops: CDR1 SGHTA, CDR2 FQGNSA. V shed 3 bases and J 1 base; nucleotides not matched to a gene: 5. The CDR3 covers 15 residues. The DNA for the CDR3 is TGTGCCAGCAGCTTCAGACAGGGCCTTAACTATGGCTACACCTTC. As protein: CASSFRQGLNYGYTF.

The J gene is TRBJ2-7, the V gene TRBV15, with 9 bases identical to TRBD1. This CDR3 has 14 amino acids. The V and J ends lost 9 bases and 5 bases, in that order; junction bases with no gene match: 11. CDR1 LNHNV and CDR2 YYDKDF come from the germline V gene (reference sequence). The chain's CDR3 is CATAKGTGQDEQYF. The CDR3 DNA sequence: TGTGCCACAGCGAAGGGGACAGGGCAAGACGAGCAGTACTTC.

The chain combines TRBV30 with TRBJ2-1, with unresolved D. CDR3 length equals 12 residues. From germline, CDR1 is GTSNPN and CDR2 SVGIG (reference sequence). With 0 bases removed from V and 4 bases from J, the gap between germline ends came to 4 bases. The CDR3: CAWSVGYNEQFF. CDR3 coding DNA: TGTGCCTGGAGTGTAGGGTACAATGAGCAGTTCTTC.

This clonotype was detected many times. This chain connects TRBV6-4 to TRBJ2-3; tentatively, D is TRBD1 or TRBD2 (5 bases each). CDR3 length equals 15 residues. The V end lost 0 bases, the J end lost 6 bases, and 13 bases lay between the germline ends. Germline V gene data show CDR1 as MRHNA and CDR2 as SNTAGT. CDR3 residues: CASSDSPGRPDTQYF. The DNA of the CDR3 is TGTGCCAGCAGTGACTCTCCGGGACGACCGGATACGCAGTATTTT.

This clonotype was recorded many times. CDR3: CASSWTGFSTDTQYF. CDR3 nucleotides: TGTGCCAGCAGCTGGACAGGCTTTAGCACAGATACGCAGTATTTT. The chain links TRBV7-9 to TRBJ2-3, with TRBD1 identical over 7 bases. The CDR3 is made up of 15 amino acids. Germline V gene sequence: CDR1 SEHNR, CDR2 FQNEAQ (reference sequence). Trimming took 4 bases from V and 0 from J; bases not matched to a gene: 4.

The chain has TRBV7-6 and TRBJ2-2, with 7 bases matching TRBD1. V gave up 1 base and J gave up 4 bases; unmatched junction bases: 3. CDR3 length: 15 amino acids. Germline V lookup: CDR1 SGHVS, CDR2 FNYEAQ. CDR3 sequence reads: CASSLGTGATGELFF. CDR3 bases: TGTGCCAGCAGCTTAGGAACAGGGGCCACCGGGGAGCTGTTTTTT.

This clonotype was detected ten times or more. CDR3 residues: CASSSTGGSLLLTDTQYF. CDR3 nucleotides: TGTGCCAGCAGTTCCACAGGGGGATCGCTCCTACTCACAGATACGCAGTATTTT. V gene TRBV27 combines with J gene TRBJ2-3, with 8 bases lining up with TRBD1. J lost 2 bases, V lost 4 bases, and 14 bases had no gene match. The CDR3 spans 18 residues. The germline CDR1 and CDR2 sequences are MNHEY and SMNVEV (reference sequence).

This clonotype was counted at least ten times. The chain couples TRBV5-1 to TRBJ2-7, with D tentatively TRBD2 (5 bases). V lost 1 base and J 4 bases, leaving 9 bases between the germline ends. The CDR3 has 13 residues. Germline CDR1 and CDR2: SGHRS and YFSETQ. CDR3 sequence (DNA): TGCGCCAGCAGCTTGCGCCGGGGATACGAGCAGTACTTC. Translating it yields CASSLRRGYEQYF.

CDR3 bases: TGTGCCAGCAGCGGCCAATGGGACTTCGTCCTGAATGAGCAGTTCTTC. Amino acids: CASSGQWDFVLNEQFF. The V and J genes are TRBV9 and TRBJ2-1; the D gene is possibly TRBD2 (6 bases). The CDR3 spans 16 residues. CDR1 is SGDLS and CDR2 is YYNGEE in the germline V gene. V was pared by 3 bases and J by 7 bases, with 20 bases between.

This clonotype turned up a few times. This chain links TRBV12-5 with TRBJ2-3; D gene ambiguous. V lost 3 bases and J 2 bases, leaving 3 bases between the germline ends. CDR1 is LGHNT, CDR2 FRNRAP, per germline. The CDR3 totals 12 residues. CDR3 sequence reads: CASGFDTDTQYF. CDR3 DNA: TGTGCTAGTGGTTTCGACACAGATACGCAGTATTTT.

The rearrangement joins TRBV6-2 or TRBV6-3 to TRBJ2-7; the D gene could be TRBD1 or TRBD2 (5 bases each). V shed 8 bases and J shed 1 base, with 15 bases lying between them. This CDR3 has 14 residues. Germline V lookup: CDR1 MNHEY, CDR2 SVGEGT. The CDR3, as DNA: TGTGCCAGCCGAGGGGTGGGACCTTCCTACGAGCAGTACTTC. It codes for CASRGVGPSYEQYF.

The rearrangement uses TRBV9 and TRBJ1-5; unclear D gene. This CDR3 has 13 amino acids. Germline lookup yields CDR1 SGDLS and CDR2 YYNGEE. V lost 1 base, J lost 3 bases, and 5 bases lay in between. Here the CDR3 DNA reads TGTGCCAGCAGCGTACAGACCAATCAGCCCCAGCATTTT. It specifies CASSVQTNQPQHF. Full variable domain (outside the CDR3, taken from reference TRBV9 and TRBJ1-5): DSGVTQTPKHLITATGQRVTLRCSPRSGDLSVYWYQQSLDQGLQFLIQYYNGEERAKGNILERFSAQQFPDLHSELNLSSLELGDSALYFCASSVQTNQPQHFGDGTRLSIL.

This chain joins TRBV12-3 or TRBV12-4 and TRBJ2-1; tentative D call: TRBD1 (5 bases). Trimming pared 6 bases from V and 6 bases from J, leaving 12 bases between. This CDR3 contains 13 residues. The CDR3 loop is CASRDSMGNEQFF. The CDR3 DNA reads TGTGCCAGCAGAGACAGCATGGGCAATGAGCAGTTCTTC.

This clonotype occurred a few times. The rearrangement joins TRBV6-5 to TRBJ1-1; D is ambiguous. Germline V gene data show CDR1 as MNHEY and CDR2 as SVGAGI. This CDR3 is 16 amino acids long. Trimming removed 2 bases at V and 1 base at J, with 14 bases between. This CDR3 is CASSYLDSRPNTEAFF. The CDR3 nucleotides read TGTGCCAGCAGTTACCTCGACTCTAGGCCGAACACTGAAGCTTTCTTT.

The J gene is TRBJ2-4, the V gene TRBV7-9; TRBD2 might be the D (6 bases). The CDR3 is 16 residues long. CDR1 is SEHNR, CDR2 FQNEAQ, per germline (reference sequence). The V end was cut by 2 bases, the J end by 1 base, with 12 bases between. Here the CDR3 reads CASSLSWDSAKNIQYF. For the CDR3, the DNA is TGTGCCAGCAGCTTATCTTGGGACTCTGCCAAAAACATTCAGTACTTC.

This clonotype was detected a few times. The V gene is TRBV13, the J gene TRBJ2-5; D may be TRBD1 or TRBD2 (5 bases each). The CDR3 totals 14 residues. CDR1 and CDR2 from the germline V gene are PRHDT and FYEKMQ (reference sequence). The V end lost 5 bases, the J end lost 2 bases, and 12 bases lay between the germline ends. The CDR3 coding sequence is TGTGCCAGCAGCCAGGGCGGGTTACAAGAGACCCAGTACTTC. Residues: CASSQGGLQETQYF.

This clonotype was detected a few times. The chain uses TRBV27 and TRBJ2-5; either TRBD1 or TRBD2 may supply D (5 bases each). From germline, CDR1 is MNHEY and CDR2 SMNVEV (reference sequence). CDR3 length equals 15 residues. Trimming pared 5 bases from V and 5 bases from J, leaving 18 bases between. DNA for the CDR3: TGTGCCAGCAGTCTGGGACGGGGCCCGGGGGAGACCCAGTACTTC. Its translation is CASSLGRGPGETQYF.

This clonotype was counted a few times. The chain uses TRBV29-1 and TRBJ1-2, with D unclear. Germline assignment: CDR1 SQVTM and CDR2 ANQGSEA. This CDR3 contains 12 residues. Trimming pared 4 bases from V and 4 bases from J, leaving 10 bases between. CDR3 amino acids: CSVVSGIYGYTF. In nucleotides, the CDR3 is TGCAGCGTTGTATCGGGGATCTATGGCTACACCTTC.

J is TRBJ2-1 and V is TRBV5-6; D possibly corresponds to TRBD2 (5 bases). The CDR3 has 16 amino acids. V lost 1 base to trimming and J lost 7 bases, with 18 bases between them. CDR1 and CDR2 (germline): SGHDT, YYEEEE. The CDR3 DNA reads as TGTGCCAGCAGCTTGCGGTCGAGCGGAGTCCAAAATGAGCAGTTCTTC. This codes for CASSLRSSGVQNEQFF.

The chain is built from TRBV7-9 and TRBJ1-2; D remains ambiguous. The V gene's germline CDR1 is SEHNR and CDR2 FQNEAQ (reference sequence). The CDR3 length is 11 residues. V lost 2 bases and J lost 8, with 6 bases in between. DNA for the CDR3: TGTGCCAGCAGCTTATCGGAGGGCTACACCTTC. Translated: CASSLSEGYTF.

A few counts support this clonotype. The V and J genes are TRBV12-3 or TRBV12-4 and TRBJ1-5, with D hard to call. The CDR3 consists of 17 residues. V gave up 5 bases and J gave up 0 bases, with 17 bases separating them. CDR3 in DNA: TGTGCCAGCAGTCCGCTTTATAATGGGTATAGCAATCAGCCCCAGCATTTT. Protein sequence: CASSPLYNGYSNQPQHF.